This entry describes one T cell receptor beta chain. This entry comes from a study of blood T cell repertoires in COVID-19. Study information: Acute and convalescent COVID-19 specimens originated in the United States, Italy and Spain.

Authors' data handling: The authors estimated nucleated cell counts from reference gene primer amplification. Using immunoSEQ multiplex PCR, the repertoire was profiled, and TCRdb retains in-frame clones only, with some absent. V and J calls and clone size come straight from that table; D and trimming were deduced from the DNA. The sample contains about 300,000 clones, about 81% of which appear only once. Sequencing was done on a sample of peripheral blood. The clonotype originates from a human donor with COVID-19, enrolled during active disease. The donor label of this sample is uncertain.

CDR3 in amino acids: CASTPGGRTDTQYF. The CDR3 DNA sequence: TGTGCCAGTACCCCTGGAGGGAGAACAGATACGCAGTATTTT. The chain couples TRBV19 to TRBJ2-3; D possibly corresponds to TRBD2 (6 bases). The CDR3 runs 14 residues. With 7 bases removed from V and 3 bases from J, the gap between germline ends came to 14 bases. The germline gives CDR1 LNHDA, CDR2 SQIVND (reference sequence).